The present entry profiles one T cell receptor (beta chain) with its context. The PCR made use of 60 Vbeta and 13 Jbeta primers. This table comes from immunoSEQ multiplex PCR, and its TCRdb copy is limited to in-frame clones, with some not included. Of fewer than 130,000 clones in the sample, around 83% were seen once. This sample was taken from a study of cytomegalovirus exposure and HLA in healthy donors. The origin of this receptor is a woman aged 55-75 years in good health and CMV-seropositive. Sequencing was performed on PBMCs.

CDR3 in amino acids: CASGSHYRGANTEAFF. In nucleotides, the CDR3 is TGTGCTAGTGGTTCCCATTACAGGGGCGCGAACACTGAAGCTTTCTTT. The chain has TRBV12-5 and TRBJ1-1; 7 nucleotides agree with TRBD1. The germline CDR1 and CDR2 sequences are LGHNT and FRNRAP. The V gene end was trimmed by 4 bases and the J gene end by 1 base; junction bases not matched to a gene: 9. The CDR3 has 16 residues.